These T cell receptor beta chains were read from a single sample in a study of neurological immune-mediated disorders. TCRdb re-derived calls from the 5' RACE reads in MiXCR, one entry per CDR3 protein. This table holds some 35,000 distinct CDR3 sequences, roughly 10% found once. Sequenced input: CD4+ T cells from blood. These receptors were collected from a woman under 40 with HTLV-1-associated myelopathy (HAM/TSP). Both conserved end residues are part of each CDR3. The order of the fields is V gene, J gene, D gene, CDR3 length, clone size, CDR3 protein, CDR3 DNA. The D gene is left open where the match is weak. Expanded clones are given a class, and other clones once, few, many or no size at all.

v_call: TRBV5-5
j_call: TRBJ2-3
d_call: -
cdr3_length: 16
clone_size: many
cdr3_aa: CASRVTGRGGTDTQYF
cdr3_nt: TGTGCCAGCAGAGTAACCGGGCGGGGAGGCACAGATACGCAGTATTTT

v_call: TRBV6-5
j_call: TRBJ2-1
d_call: -
cdr3_length: 13
clone_size: many
cdr3_aa: CASRGTSRNEQFF
cdr3_nt: TGTGCCAGCAGGGGGACAAGTCGAAATGAGCAGTTCTTC

v_call: TRBV11-3
j_call: TRBJ2-7
d_call: -
cdr3_length: 16
clone_size: many
cdr3_aa: CASSGGARRSSYEQYF
cdr3_nt: TGTGCCAGCAGCGGGGGGGCTAGAAGGAGCTCCTACGAGCAGTACTTC

v_call: TRBV4-1
j_call: TRBJ1-1
d_call: -
cdr3_length: 13
clone_size: few
cdr3_aa: CASSQGLITEAFF
cdr3_nt: TGCGCCAGCAGCCAAGGACTAATCACTGAAGCTTTCTTT

v_call: TRBV2
j_call: TRBJ2-1
d_call: -
cdr3_length: 14
clone_size: many
cdr3_aa: CASSEAGGQYEQFF
cdr3_nt: TGTGCCAGCAGTGAAGCGGGGGGGCAGTATGAGCAGTTCTTC

v_call: TRBV5-1
j_call: TRBJ2-3
d_call: -
cdr3_length: 12
clone_size: many
cdr3_aa: CASSLISDTQYF
cdr3_nt: TGCGCCAGCAGCTTAATTTCAGATACGCAGTATTTT

v_call: TRBV5-1
j_call: TRBJ2-3
d_call: TRBD1
cdr3_length: 15
clone_size: many
cdr3_aa: CASSLEGQGANTQYF
cdr3_nt: TGCGCCAGCAGCTTGGAGGGACAGGGGGCAAATACGCAGTATTTT

v_call: TRBV20-1
j_call: TRBJ2-7
d_call: -
cdr3_length: 13
clone_size: many
cdr3_aa: CSASPGITYEQYF
cdr3_nt: TGCAGTGCTAGCCCCGGGATTACCTACGAGCAGTACTTC

v_call: TRBV5-1
j_call: TRBJ2-7
d_call: -
cdr3_length: 15
clone_size: many
cdr3_aa: CASSMRGASSYEQYF
cdr3_nt: TGCGCCAGCAGTATGAGGGGGGCAAGCTCCTACGAGCAGTACTTC

v_call: TRBV20-1
j_call: TRBJ1-1
d_call: TRBD1
cdr3_length: 13
clone_size: many
cdr3_aa: CSARDRGQTEAFF
cdr3_nt: TGCAGTGCTAGGGACAGGGGGCAAACTGAAGCTTTCTTT

v_call: TRBV6-6
j_call: TRBJ1-5
d_call: TRBD1
cdr3_length: 14
clone_size: -
cdr3_aa: CVNTDRGQAQPQHF
cdr3_nt: TGTGTCAACACAGACAGGGGGCAAGCTCAGCCCCAGCATTTT

v_call: TRBV12-3/TRBV12-4
j_call: TRBJ1-2
d_call: TRBD1
cdr3_length: 14
clone_size: many
cdr3_aa: CASSPGQGTYGYTF
cdr3_nt: TGTGCCAGCAGTCCCGGACAGGGAACCTATGGCTACACCTTC

v_call: TRBV3-1
j_call: TRBJ2-1
d_call: TRBD2
cdr3_length: 17
clone_size: many
cdr3_aa: CASSLWGGAGRGNEQFF
cdr3_nt: TGTGCCAGCAGCCTCTGGGGGGGAGCGGGGCGAGGAAATGAGCAGTTCTTC

v_call: TRBV7-2
j_call: TRBJ1-2
d_call: -
cdr3_length: 15
clone_size: many
cdr3_aa: CASSLNLAANYGYTF
cdr3_nt: TGTGCCAGCAGCTTAAATTTGGCAGCTAACTATGGCTACACCTTC

v_call: TRBV15
j_call: TRBJ1-1
d_call: -
cdr3_length: 16
clone_size: many
cdr3_aa: CATSSLFIGGGTEAFF
cdr3_nt: TGTGCCACCAGCAGCCTCTTTATTGGGGGAGGGACTGAAGCTTTCTTT

v_call: TRBV4-1
j_call: TRBJ1-5
d_call: -
cdr3_length: 14
clone_size: many
cdr3_aa: CASSQERVRQPQHF
cdr3_nt: TGCGCCAGCAGCCAAGAACGGGTCCGCCAGCCCCAGCATTTT

v_call: TRBV12-3/TRBV12-4
j_call: TRBJ1-5
d_call: -
cdr3_length: 15
clone_size: many
cdr3_aa: CASSTQTDSNQPQHF
cdr3_nt: TGTGCCAGCAGTACCCAGACGGACAGCAATCAGCCCCAGCATTTT

v_call: TRBV5-1
j_call: TRBJ1-2
d_call: -
cdr3_length: 14
clone_size: many
cdr3_aa: CASSLDRANYGYTF
cdr3_nt: TGCGCCAGCAGCTTGGACAGAGCTAACTATGGCTACACCTTC

v_call: TRBV5-1
j_call: TRBJ1-1
d_call: -
cdr3_length: 15
clone_size: many
cdr3_aa: CASTSGGVENTEAFF
cdr3_nt: TGCGCCAGCACCTCAGGCGGGGTGGAGAACACTGAAGCTTTCTTT

v_call: TRBV4-2
j_call: TRBJ1-6
d_call: TRBD1
cdr3_length: 16
clone_size: many
cdr3_aa: CASRLMTGGKNSPLHF
cdr3_nt: TGTGCCAGCAGACTTATGACAGGGGGAAAAAATTCACCCCTCCACTTT

v_call: TRBV29-1
j_call: TRBJ1-5
d_call: -
cdr3_length: 12
clone_size: many
cdr3_aa: CSVEQAGQPQHF
cdr3_nt: TGCAGCGTTGAACAGGCAGGACAGCCCCAGCATTTT

v_call: TRBV6-1
j_call: TRBJ1-1
d_call: -
cdr3_length: 14
clone_size: many
cdr3_aa: CASTKGGMNTEAFF
cdr3_nt: TGTGCCAGCACCAAAGGGGGGATGAACACTGAAGCTTTCTTT

v_call: TRBV15
j_call: TRBJ1-3
d_call: -
cdr3_length: 16
clone_size: many
cdr3_aa: CATSSRTQSSGNTIYF
cdr3_nt: TGTGCCACCAGCTCCCGGACGCAGAGCTCTGGAAACACCATATATTTT

v_call: TRBV20-1
j_call: TRBJ2-1
d_call: TRBD2
cdr3_length: 15
clone_size: many
cdr3_aa: CSAGSGGSSYNEQFF
cdr3_nt: TGCAGTGCTGGTAGCGGGGGGTCTTCCTACAATGAGCAGTTCTTC

v_call: TRBV6-2/TRBV6-3
j_call: TRBJ1-5
d_call: -
cdr3_length: 14
clone_size: many
cdr3_aa: CASQDRSRNQPQHF
cdr3_nt: TGTGCCAGCCAGGACCGATCACGGAATCAGCCCCAGCATTTT

v_call: TRBV2
j_call: TRBJ1-1
d_call: -
cdr3_length: 13
clone_size: many
cdr3_aa: CASSESGATEAFF
cdr3_nt: TGTGCCAGCAGTGAAAGCGGGGCCACTGAAGCTTTCTTT

v_call: TRBV20-1
j_call: TRBJ2-7
d_call: -
cdr3_length: 15
clone_size: many
cdr3_aa: CSARGGGEKSYEQYF
cdr3_nt: TGCAGTGCTAGGGGTGGCGGGGAAAAATCGTACGAGCAGTACTTC

v_call: TRBV5-1
j_call: TRBJ1-1
d_call: -
cdr3_length: 14
clone_size: many
cdr3_aa: CASSHIGGNTEAFF
cdr3_nt: TGCGCCAGCAGCCACATAGGGGGGAACACTGAAGCTTTCTTT

v_call: TRBV11-1
j_call: TRBJ2-3
d_call: -
cdr3_length: 15
clone_size: many
cdr3_aa: CASSSSRLGGDTQYF
cdr3_nt: TGTGCCAGCAGCTCGAGCCGGTTGGGTGGAGATACGCAGTATTTT

v_call: TRBV7-2
j_call: TRBJ1-6
d_call: -
cdr3_length: 14
clone_size: many
cdr3_aa: CASRGGNHNSPLHF
cdr3_nt: TGTGCCAGCAGGGGGGGGAACCATAATTCACCCCTCCACTTT

v_call: TRBV20-1
j_call: TRBJ1-2
d_call: -
cdr3_length: 16
clone_size: many
cdr3_aa: CSASRAGRDLSYGYTF
cdr3_nt: TGCAGTGCTAGTAGGGCAGGGAGGGATCTGAGCTATGGCTACACCTTC

v_call: TRBV20-1
j_call: TRBJ2-3
d_call: TRBD2
cdr3_length: 16
clone_size: many
cdr3_aa: CSAPRVAGGAVNTQYF
cdr3_nt: TGCAGTGCCCCCCGGGTAGCGGGGGGGGCAGTAAATACGCAGTATTTT

v_call: TRBV7-2
j_call: TRBJ1-2
d_call: -
cdr3_length: 13
clone_size: many
cdr3_aa: CASSFRSNYGYTF
cdr3_nt: TGTGCCAGCAGCTTTCGGTCTAACTATGGCTACACCTTC

v_call: TRBV18
j_call: TRBJ2-2
d_call: -
cdr3_length: 13
clone_size: few
cdr3_aa: CASSPRDTGELFF
cdr3_nt: TGTGCCAGCTCACCACGCGACACCGGGGAGCTGTTTTTT

v_call: TRBV20-1
j_call: TRBJ2-1
d_call: TRBD2
cdr3_length: 12
clone_size: many
cdr3_aa: CSAKRGGVEQFF
cdr3_nt: TGCAGTGCTAAACGGGGGGGGGTTGAGCAGTTCTTC

v_call: TRBV6-5
j_call: TRBJ1-1
d_call: -
cdr3_length: 14
clone_size: many
cdr3_aa: CASSYKMGGAEAFF
cdr3_nt: TGTGCCAGCAGTTACAAGATGGGGGGGGCTGAAGCTTTCTTT

v_call: TRBV6-2/TRBV6-3
j_call: TRBJ1-1
d_call: TRBD1
cdr3_length: 14
clone_size: many
cdr3_aa: CASTRIGTGSEAFF
cdr3_nt: TGTGCCAGCACCCGAATCGGGACAGGGAGTGAAGCTTTCTTT

v_call: TRBV10-3
j_call: TRBJ2-2
d_call: -
cdr3_length: 14
clone_size: -
cdr3_aa: CATWRPASTRELFF
cdr3_nt: TGTGCCACATGGCGACCAGCGAGCACCAGGGAGCTGTTTTTT

v_call: TRBV20-1
j_call: TRBJ2-1
d_call: -
cdr3_length: 15
clone_size: many
cdr3_aa: CSASKGRLTYNEQFF
cdr3_nt: TGCAGTGCCTCGAAGGGGAGACTGACCTACAATGAGCAGTTCTTC

v_call: TRBV20-1
j_call: TRBJ2-7
d_call: -
cdr3_length: 14
clone_size: many
cdr3_aa: CSARQDQSSYEQYF
cdr3_nt: TGCAGTGCTAGGCAAGACCAGAGCTCCTACGAGCAGTACTTC

v_call: TRBV5-4
j_call: TRBJ1-2
d_call: TRBD1
cdr3_length: 15
clone_size: -
cdr3_aa: CASSPKGTGGDGYTF
cdr3_nt: TGTGCCAGCAGCCCAAAAGGGACAGGGGGCGATGGCTACACCTTC

v_call: TRBV5-1
j_call: TRBJ1-2
d_call: TRBD1
cdr3_length: 13
clone_size: many
cdr3_aa: CASSLAGGNGYTF
cdr3_nt: TGCGCCAGCAGCTTGGCAGGGGGCAATGGCTACACCTTC

v_call: TRBV7-9
j_call: TRBJ1-1
d_call: -
cdr3_length: 19
clone_size: few
cdr3_aa: CASSFYICSARTGNTEAFF
cdr3_nt: -

v_call: TRBV6-1
j_call: TRBJ2-7
d_call: TRBD1
cdr3_length: 16
clone_size: many
cdr3_aa: CASSDRGQGTTYEQYF
cdr3_nt: TGTGCCAGCAGTGATCGTGGACAGGGGACCACCTACGAGCAGTACTTC

v_call: TRBV20-1
j_call: TRBJ2-1
d_call: -
cdr3_length: 13
clone_size: many
cdr3_aa: CSAGVWAGNEQFF
cdr3_nt: TGCAGTGCCGGAGTTTGGGCGGGGAATGAGCAGTTCTTC

v_call: TRBV3-1
j_call: TRBJ2-1
d_call: TRBD2
cdr3_length: 15
clone_size: many
cdr3_aa: CASSQDERGYLEQFF
cdr3_nt: TGTGCCAGCAGCCAAGATGAGCGGGGGTATCTTGAGCAGTTCTTC

v_call: TRBV6-5
j_call: TRBJ2-7
d_call: -
cdr3_length: 13
clone_size: many
cdr3_aa: CATLEHSGSEQYF
cdr3_nt: TGTGCCACTCTGGAACATAGCGGTTCCGAGCAGTACTTC

v_call: TRBV4-2
j_call: TRBJ2-6
d_call: TRBD2
cdr3_length: 19
clone_size: many
cdr3_aa: CASSQDARTSYSGANVLTF
cdr3_nt: TGTGCCAGCAGCCAAGATGCCCGGACTAGTTACTCTGGGGCCAACGTCCTGACTTTC

v_call: TRBV14
j_call: TRBJ2-3
d_call: -
cdr3_length: 17
clone_size: many
cdr3_aa: CASSQEMWAASTDTQYF
cdr3_nt: TGTGCCAGCAGCCAAGAGATGTGGGCGGCTAGCACAGATACGCAGTATTTT

v_call: TRBV6-6
j_call: TRBJ2-3
d_call: -
cdr3_length: 13
clone_size: many
cdr3_aa: CASKVGALDTQYF
cdr3_nt: TGTGCCAGCAAGGTGGGGGCCTTAGATACGCAGTATTTT

v_call: TRBV10-3
j_call: TRBJ1-2
d_call: -
cdr3_length: 13
clone_size: many
cdr3_aa: CAARGAGDYGYTF
cdr3_nt: TGTGCCGCACGAGGGGCTGGCGACTATGGCTACACCTTC